This T cell receptor (beta chain) was identified during a study of blood T cell repertoires in COVID-19. As for the study in general: Samples came from the United States, Italy and Spain, spanning acute and convalescent COVID-19. In each case, the material was cDNA or gDNA derived from T cells, B-cell-depleted T cells, or PBMCs.

Authors' methods: Estimates of nucleated cell counts were drawn from the amplification of reference gene primers. The protocol was immunoSEQ multiplex PCR, while the TCRdb copy is restricted to in-frame clones and leaves out a portion. The D gene and trimming were derived from the DNA, and the V and J assignments and clone size from that table. Of 130,000 or so clones listed, around 76% are singletons. Material: peripheral blood. This TCR came from a human donor in a cohort sampled during active COVID-19.

The CDR3, as DNA: TGTGCCAGCAGAGTTCAGCGGGGTTCGAGTCACGAGCAGTACTTC. Translating it yields CASRVQRGSSHEQYF. The chain couples TRBV27 to TRBJ2-7; 7 bases match TRBD2. V lost 6 bases to trimming and J lost 5 bases; unmatched junction nucleotides: 13. CDR1 and CDR2 from the germline V gene are MNHEY and SMNVEV (reference sequence). This CDR3 has 15 amino acids.